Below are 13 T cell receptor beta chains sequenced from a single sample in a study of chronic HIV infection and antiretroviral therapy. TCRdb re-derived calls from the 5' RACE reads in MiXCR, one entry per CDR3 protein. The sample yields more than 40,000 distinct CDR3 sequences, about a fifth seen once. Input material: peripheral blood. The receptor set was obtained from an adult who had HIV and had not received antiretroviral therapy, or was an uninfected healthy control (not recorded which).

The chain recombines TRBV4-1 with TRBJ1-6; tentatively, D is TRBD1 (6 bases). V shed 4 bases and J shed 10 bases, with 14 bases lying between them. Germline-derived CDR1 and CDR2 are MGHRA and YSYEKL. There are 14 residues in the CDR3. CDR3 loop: CASSPRQDGSPLHF. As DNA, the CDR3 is TGCGCCAGCAGCCCTCGACAGGATGGGTCACCCCTCCACTTT.

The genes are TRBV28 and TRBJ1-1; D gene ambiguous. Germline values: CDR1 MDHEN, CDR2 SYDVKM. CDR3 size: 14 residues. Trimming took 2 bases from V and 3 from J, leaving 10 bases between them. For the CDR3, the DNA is TGTGCCAGCAGTTTACCAACTATTTACACTGAAGCTTTCTTT. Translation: CASSLPTIYTEAFF.

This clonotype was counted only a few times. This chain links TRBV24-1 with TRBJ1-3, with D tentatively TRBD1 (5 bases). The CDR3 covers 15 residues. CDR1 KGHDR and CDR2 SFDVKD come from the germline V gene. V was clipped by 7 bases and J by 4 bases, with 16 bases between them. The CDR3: CATSPPPGGGNTIYF. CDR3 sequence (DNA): TGTGCCACCAGCCCCCCGCCCGGGGGGGGAAACACCATATATTTT.

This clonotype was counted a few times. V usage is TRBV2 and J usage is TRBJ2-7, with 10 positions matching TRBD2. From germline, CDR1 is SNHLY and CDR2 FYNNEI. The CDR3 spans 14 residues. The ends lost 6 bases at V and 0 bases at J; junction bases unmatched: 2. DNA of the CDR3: TGTGCCAGCAGCACTAGCGGGGTCTCCTACGAGCAGTACTTC. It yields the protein CASSTSGVSYEQYF.

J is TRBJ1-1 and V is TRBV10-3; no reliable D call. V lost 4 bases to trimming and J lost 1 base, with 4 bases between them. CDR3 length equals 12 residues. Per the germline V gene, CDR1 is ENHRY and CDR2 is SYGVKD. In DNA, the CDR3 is TGTGCCATCAGTGGCCAGAACACTGAAGCTTTCTTT. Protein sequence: CAISGQNTEAFF.

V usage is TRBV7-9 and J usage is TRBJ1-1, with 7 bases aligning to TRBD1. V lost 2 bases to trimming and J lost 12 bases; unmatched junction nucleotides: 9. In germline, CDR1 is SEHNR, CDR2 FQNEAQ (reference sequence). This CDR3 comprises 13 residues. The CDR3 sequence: CASSLLAQGETFF. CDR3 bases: TGTGCCAGCAGCTTACTTGCGCAGGGGGAGACTTTCTTT.

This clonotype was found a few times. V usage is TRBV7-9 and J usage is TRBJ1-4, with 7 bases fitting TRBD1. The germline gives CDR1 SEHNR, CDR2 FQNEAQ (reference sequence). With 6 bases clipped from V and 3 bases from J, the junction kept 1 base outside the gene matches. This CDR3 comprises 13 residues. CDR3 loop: CASRRGPNEKLFF. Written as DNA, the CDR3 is TGTGCCAGCAGGAGGGGGCCTAATGAAAAACTGTTTTTT.

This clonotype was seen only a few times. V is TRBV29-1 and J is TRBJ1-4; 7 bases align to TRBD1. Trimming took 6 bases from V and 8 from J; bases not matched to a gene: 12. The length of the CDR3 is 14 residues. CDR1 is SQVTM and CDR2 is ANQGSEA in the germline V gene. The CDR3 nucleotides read TGCAGCGTCGCCTTCGGCAGCAGGGGGGAAAAACTGTTTTTT. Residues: CSVAFGSRGEKLFF.

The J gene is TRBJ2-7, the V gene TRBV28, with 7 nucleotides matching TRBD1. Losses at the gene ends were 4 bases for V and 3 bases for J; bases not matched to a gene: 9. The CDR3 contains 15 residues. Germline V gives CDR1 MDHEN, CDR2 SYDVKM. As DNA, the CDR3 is TGTGCCAGCAGTTATCCTCCGACAGGGATCTACGAGCAGTACTTC. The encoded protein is CASSYPPTGIYEQYF.

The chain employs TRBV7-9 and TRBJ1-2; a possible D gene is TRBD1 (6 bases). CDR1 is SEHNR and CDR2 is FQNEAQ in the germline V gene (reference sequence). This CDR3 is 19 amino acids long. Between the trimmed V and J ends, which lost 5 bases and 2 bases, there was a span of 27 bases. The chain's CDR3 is CASSPLRGQGHVMNYGYTF. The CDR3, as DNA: TGTGCCAGCAGCCCCCTACGAGGGCAGGGACACGTCATGAACTATGGCTACACCTTC.

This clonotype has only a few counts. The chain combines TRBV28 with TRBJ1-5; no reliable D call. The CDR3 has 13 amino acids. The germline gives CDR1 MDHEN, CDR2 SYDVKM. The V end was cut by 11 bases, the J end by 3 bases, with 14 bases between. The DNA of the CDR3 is TGTGCCTTGAGGCGAAACTACAATCAGCCCCAGCATTTT. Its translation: CALRRNYNQPQHF. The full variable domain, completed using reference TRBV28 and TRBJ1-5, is DVKVTQSSRYLVKRTGEKVFLECVQDMDHENMFWYRQDPGLGLRLIYFSYDVKMKEKGDIPEGYSVSREKKERFSLILESASTNQTSMYLCALRRNYNQPQHFGDGTRLSIL.

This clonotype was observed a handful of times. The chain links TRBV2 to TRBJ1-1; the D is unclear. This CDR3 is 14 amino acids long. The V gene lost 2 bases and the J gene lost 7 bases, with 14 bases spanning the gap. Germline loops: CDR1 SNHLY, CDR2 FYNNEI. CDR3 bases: TGTGCCAGCAGTGAAATCCAGCTATATGGTGAAGCTTTCTTT. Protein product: CASSEIQLYGEAFF.

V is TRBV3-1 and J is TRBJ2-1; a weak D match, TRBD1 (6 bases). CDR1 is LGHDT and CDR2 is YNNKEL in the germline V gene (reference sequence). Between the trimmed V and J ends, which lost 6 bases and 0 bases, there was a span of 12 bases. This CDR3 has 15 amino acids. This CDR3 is CASRTTGSSYNEQFF. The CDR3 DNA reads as TGTGCCAGCAGAACCACAGGGAGCTCCTACAATGAGCAGTTCTTC.